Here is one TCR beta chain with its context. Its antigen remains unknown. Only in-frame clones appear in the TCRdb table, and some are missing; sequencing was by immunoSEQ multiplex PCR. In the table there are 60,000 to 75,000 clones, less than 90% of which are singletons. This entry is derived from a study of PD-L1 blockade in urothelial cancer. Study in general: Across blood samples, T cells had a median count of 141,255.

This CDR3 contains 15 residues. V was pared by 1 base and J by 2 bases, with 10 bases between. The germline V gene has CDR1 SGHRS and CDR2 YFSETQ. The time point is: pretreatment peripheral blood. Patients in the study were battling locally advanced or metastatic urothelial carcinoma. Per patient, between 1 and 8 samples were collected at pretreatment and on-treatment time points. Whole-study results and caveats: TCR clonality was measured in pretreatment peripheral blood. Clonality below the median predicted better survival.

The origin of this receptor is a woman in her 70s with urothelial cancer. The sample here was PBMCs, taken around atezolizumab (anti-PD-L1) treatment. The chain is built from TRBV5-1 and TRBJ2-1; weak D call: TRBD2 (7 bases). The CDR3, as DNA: TGCGCCAGCAGCTTGTACGGGGGGCCCTACAATGAGCAGTTCTTC. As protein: CASSLYGGPYNEQFF.